This record covers a single T cell receptor (beta chain). Its antigen is as yet unknown. The template was RNA from unsorted bulk tissue. These data are taken from a study of tumor and adjacent non-tumor tissue in lung cancer. Study-level background: Some 4.2 million productive TCRbeta reads were obtained per sample on average. Study-level points and caveats: Significantly higher TCR diversity was found in tumor than normal lung. Higher tumor TCR diversity was associated with shorter survival. Normal lung showed higher cumulative top 100 clone frequency than tumor.

The CDR3 sequence is 14 residues long. V was clipped by 8 bases and J by 5 bases; unmatched bases: 10. Germline V CDR1 and CDR2: SGHNT, YYREEE (reference sequence). A modified ARM-PCR protocol with three rounds of nested PCR amplified TCRbeta. TCRdb ran MiXCR on the multiplex PCR reads and lists one entry per CDR3 protein. The data show roughly 220,000 distinct CDR3 sequences, 70% to 75% seen once. The sample consisted of lung tumor tissue. This TCR came from a man aged 55 to 70 with non-small cell lung cancer. The chain joins TRBV5-4 to TRBJ1-1; 9 positions match TRBD1. The CDR3 is CASTGGAVKTEAFF. The CDR3 DNA follows: TGTGCCAGTACAGGGGGCGCGGTAAAGACTGAAGCTTTCTTT.